The source of this TCR beta chain is a study of T cells in Graves' hyperthyroidism and ophthalmopathy (dated by TCRdb to the late 2010s). In the study overall: To identify TCR V-J signatures that set the groups apart, the researchers used a discovery cohort of 90 to 100 patients, made up of approximately 43 with Graves' ophthalmopathy and some 58 with stable Graves' hyperthyroidism. Thyroid tissue and blood T-cell repertoires from about six Graves' hyperthyroidism patients were also compared in the study. The roughly 90 discovery patients were divided at random into training and test sets in a 7:3 ratio. Prospective prediction of ophthalmopathy was tested in an independent validation cohort consisting of 18 to 20 hyperthyroidism patients and some 17 patients who later progressed to ophthalmopathy. The paper describes TCR Vbeta CDR3 sequencing of some 130 peripheral blood samples, made up of about 41 ophthalmopathy patients, 70 to 75 hyperthyroidism patients and roughly 17 progressor patients. Following sampling, methimazole starting at 30 mg daily was given to hyperthyroidism patients, and high-dose intravenous methylprednisolone was given to ophthalmopathy patients.

Inclusive of the bounding cysteine and phenylalanine, the CDR3 is 15 residues long. The kept DNA is CDR3 alone, 45 bases in frame from the first base. The trim is 0 bases for V and 1 base for J, with a gap of 9 bases between the germline ends. Study-wide findings and limitations: Blood samples also contained most of the expanded thyroid clonotypes (frequency above 0.001), which suggests that blood repertoires may reflect thyroid immune responses. No statistical method was used to set the sample size in advance, and investigators knew the group allocation. During validation, the model predicted progression to ophthalmopathy a median of about 5.9 months ahead of onset, with 60% to 71% sensitivity and more than 72% specificity. A model built on a 13 V-J signature distinguished ophthalmopathy from stable hyperthyroidism, reaching around 88% sensitivity and around 81% specificity in cross-validation and 80%/75% in testing.

This clonotype was seen repeatedly, ten times or more. What antigen it recognizes has not been identified. Base qualities were left out, and no much larger clone turns up one base away. TCR beta CDR3 regions were amplified from RNA transcripts. A first-round RT-PCR of the TCR CDR3 used the HTBI primer set with the Qiagen OneStep RT-PCR kit. Libraries were constructed in a second round of multiplex PCR, after which size selection and purification were carried out. Paired-end sequencing of the libraries was performed with 100 bp reads on an Illumina HiSeq2000. As for the original processing: SOAPnuke was used to process the raw data, removing reads that contained adapters or uncalled bases, had a mean Phred below 15, or lacked an exact match to the constant primer or identifier. COPE v1.2.5 was used to merge high-quality paired reads, and clonotypes were defined as unique nucleotide sequences. MiTCR v1.1 was used to align clonotypes to the IMGT TRBV, TRBD and TRBJ reference segments. Only V-J combinations with frequency above 0.0001, covering about 99% of repertoires, were analysed. The TCS score was defined as F50 (clonal expansion) divided by E x V (chaos), with BLOSUM62-based TCRdist calculated between CDR3 peptides within each V-J. Welch's t-statistics and random forest reduced fewer than 600 V-J features to 13, which were used in a naive Bayes classifier (R e1071). Thyroid-blood repertoire similarity was quantified with the Morisita-Horn index. TCRdb's own reprocessing of the public reads used fastp at Q25 and MiXCR and kept productive beta chains. All rows with the same CDR3 protein become a single entry with the most common DNA and genes. TCRdb, not the authors, supplied the V and J calls. In all, the sample holds roughly 500,000 distinct CDR3 sequences, and approximately 49% of those were seen once. Of the sample, roughly 45% falls within the top ten clones.

Exclusion was applied to patients with uncontrolled infections, other autoimmune diseases, pregnancy or lactation. Diagnoses were based on clinical symptoms, serum thyroxine and TRAb, thyroid ultrasound and orbital computed tomography. Trizol reagent was used to extract total RNA, and RNA quality was then checked on an Agilent 2100 Bioanalyzer. The sample consisted of peripheral blood or thyroid tissue (not recorded which). This TCR came from an adult woman with Graves' disease, either hyperthyroidism or ophthalmopathy (not recorded which). The chain joins TRBV12-3 or TRBV12-4 to TRBJ2-5; no confident D gene assignment can be made. The CDR3 in this case is CASSLASAAQETQYF. The bases are TGTGCCAGCAGTTTAGCGAGCGCAGCCCAAGAGACCCAGTACTTC.